This T cell receptor beta chain was identified in a study of PD-1 blockade in classical Hodgkin lymphoma. The CDR3 is 16 residues long. Germline V CDR1 and CDR2: SGHRS, YFSETQ. Trimming removed 1 base from V and 3 bases from J; junction bases left unmatched: 5. In every patient, relapse followed autologous stem cell transplantation, while exposure to brentuximab vedotin differed. The protocol was immunoSEQ multiplex PCR, while the TCRdb copy is restricted to in-frame clones and leaves out a portion. The repertoire consists of around 40,000 clones, with 78% occurring once and the leading ten covering 13%. This clone showed up just once. Its antigen is currently unknown. Study findings and constraints: At C4D1, TCR diversity had climbed significantly for CD4+ cells, though not for CD8+ cells. Patients with a complete response exhibited baseline diversity comparable to newly diagnosed patients.

The sequencing here drew on peripheral blood mononuclear cells (PBMCs), taken at baseline. This sequence was found in a human donor with classical Hodgkin lymphoma. V and J are TRBV5-1 and TRBJ1-4; 8 bases line up with TRBD1. The CDR3, as DNA: TGCGCCAGCAGCTTGCGGGTGACAGGGGCTAATGAAAAACTGTTTTTT. Residues: CASSLRVTGANEKLFF.